The rows below give T cell receptor beta chains drawn from one sample of a study of T cells in Graves' hyperthyroidism and ophthalmopathy. Via MiXCR, TCRdb re-called the multiplex PCR reads, giving one row per CDR3 protein. The data hold more than 550,000 distinct CDR3 sequences, with roughly 17% observed a single time. Material: blood. The receptors stem from a man aged 50-60 years with Graves' hyperthyroidism. The conserved cysteine and the conserved F or W are not part of the CDR3 here. The order of the fields is V gene, CDR3 length, D gene, CDR3 protein. D genes are given only for firm matches.

V: TRBV2; length: 12; D: TRBD2; CDR3: ASSLAGDYNEQF
V: TRBV6-1; length: 10; D: .; CDR3: ASRDRYPEAF
V: TRBV11-3; length: 13; D: .; CDR3: ASSLGRRRNNEQF
V: TRBV6-6; length: 15; D: .; CDR3: ASSYSFTSTNPYGYT
V: TRBV29-1; length: 12; D: TRBD1; CDR3: SVELGTGGYGYT
V: TRBV28; length: 12; D: .; CDR3: ASSGRGKNTEAF
V: TRBV6-2/TRBV6-3; length: 10; D: .; CDR3: ASRGGNQPQH
V: TRBV6-5; length: 12; D: .; CDR3: ASSYSQDRYEQY
V: TRBV29-1; length: 12; D: .; CDR3: SVEDRRGNTEAF
V: TRBV19; length: 13; D: .; CDR3: ASSIVLWGFAEAF
V: TRBV12-3/TRBV12-4; length: 11; D: .; CDR3: ASSLMGANVLT
V: TRBV11-2; length: 13; D: .; CDR3: ASSLVVGASCEQY
V: TRBV4-1; length: 14; D: .; CDR3: ASSLGTETTTYEQY
V: TRBV30; length: 11; D: .; CDR3: AWSGRVGNTIY
V: TRBV11-2; length: 12; D: .; CDR3: ASSLGRSSGEQY
V: TRBV20-1; length: 11; D: TRBD1; CDR3: SANRGGTDTQY
V: TRBV20-1; length: 14; D: TRBD1; CDR3: SARALSRQGGYGNT
V: TRBV12-3/TRBV12-4; length: 11; D: .; CDR3: ASSLREAHEQY
V: TRBV12-3/TRBV12-4; length: 13; D: .; CDR3: ASSEGQRFTGGYT
V: TRBV5-1; length: 9; D: .; CDR3: ASSWANTQY
V: TRBV5-4; length: 15; D: .; CDR3: ASSLPNTGSRGNTIY
V: TRBV5-5; length: 14; D: TRBD2; CDR3: ASSLYSSGSQETQY
V: TRBV4-3; length: 11; D: .; CDR3: ASSHLASNEQF
V: TRBV9; length: 10; D: .; CDR3: ASSVAIVELF
V: TRBV25-1; length: 14; D: .; CDR3: ASSESGPGSTDTQY
V: TRBV2; length: 12; D: .; CDR3: ASKRALGTGELF
V: TRBV5-1; length: 13; D: .; CDR3: ASRGVGHLNTEAF
V: TRBV10-3; length: 14; D: TRBD2; CDR3: AISDPSGRGADTQY
V: TRBV6-5; length: 18; D: TRBD2; CDR3: ASSYSTSGRVTISTDTQY
V: TRBV7-8; length: 15; D: TRBD1; CDR3: ASSLRIRQGATDTQY
V: TRBV30; length: 10; D: TRBD1; CDR3: AWSVPGGRVY
V: TRBV7-8; length: 14; D: .; CDR3: ASSGLLRGMNTEAF
V: TRBV7-2; length: 12; D: .; CDR3: ASSLLRNPDTQY
V: TRBV19; length: 16; D: TRBD2; CDR3: ASTMGLAGGLSYNEQF
V: TRBV2; length: 15; D: TRBD1; CDR3: ASSGLGQAATNEKLF
V: TRBV11-2; length: 14; D: TRBD1; CDR3: ASSLRQGLGNSPLH
V: TRBV27; length: 11; D: .; CDR3: ATQKQVTDTQY
V: TRBV5-6; length: 14; D: .; CDR3: ASSLEPFSNTGELF
V: TRBV29-1; length: 11; D: .; CDR3: SLGPGPNYGYT
V: TRBV7-8; length: 10; D: .; CDR3: ASSRVGEKLS
V: TRBV28; length: 11; D: .; CDR3: ASSFLGSDIQY
V: TRBV12-3/TRBV12-4; length: 13; D: .; CDR3: ASSLHGVGNTEAF
V: TRBV28; length: 16; D: TRBD2; CDR3: ASSPALGLAVNTGELF
V: TRBV28; length: 11; D: .; CDR3: ASSSPSPPEQF
V: TRBV2; length: 10; D: .; CDR3: ASSEEAETQY
V: TRBV6-2/TRBV6-3; length: 11; D: TRBD1; CDR3: ASKEQGAREQY
V: TRBV27; length: 12; D: .; CDR3: ASSLQEGRNEQY
V: TRBV6-4; length: 12; D: .; CDR3: ASSVGPTTAEAF